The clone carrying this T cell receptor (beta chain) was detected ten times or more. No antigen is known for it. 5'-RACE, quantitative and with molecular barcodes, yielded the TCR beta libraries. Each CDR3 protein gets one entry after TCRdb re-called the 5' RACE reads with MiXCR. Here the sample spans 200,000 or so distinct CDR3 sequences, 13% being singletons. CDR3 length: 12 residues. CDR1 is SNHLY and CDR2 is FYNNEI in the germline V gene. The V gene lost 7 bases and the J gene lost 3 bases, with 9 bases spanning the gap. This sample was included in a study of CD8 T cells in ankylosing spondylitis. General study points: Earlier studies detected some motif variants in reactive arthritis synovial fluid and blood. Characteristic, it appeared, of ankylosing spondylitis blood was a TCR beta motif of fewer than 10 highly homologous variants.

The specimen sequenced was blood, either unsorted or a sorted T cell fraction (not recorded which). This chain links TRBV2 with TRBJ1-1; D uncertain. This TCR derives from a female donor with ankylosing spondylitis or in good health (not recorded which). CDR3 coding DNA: TGTGCCAGCACGGGCCTCCACACTGAAGCTTTCTTT. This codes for CASTGLHTEAFF.